The source of this T cell receptor (beta chain) is a study of blood T cell repertoires in COVID-19. Method: immunoSEQ multiplex PCR; TCRdb's copy keeps in-frame clones and lacks some. In the table there are around 300,000 clones, over 70% of which are singletons. J lost 4 bases, V lost 5 bases, and 9 bases had no gene match. Per germline, CDR1 SGHNT and CDR2 YENEEA. This CDR3 region has 16 residues. Material for sequencing was PBMCs or T cells enriched from blood (not recorded which). V gene TRBV11-3 combines with J gene TRBJ2-2; 8 bases are shared with TRBD1. The receptor comes from a man younger than 40 who had recovered from COVID-19. CDR3 in amino acids: CASSTRDRGPTGELFF. CDR3 nucleotides: TGTGCCAGCAGCACCCGAGACAGGGGCCCCACCGGGGAGCTGTTTTTT.